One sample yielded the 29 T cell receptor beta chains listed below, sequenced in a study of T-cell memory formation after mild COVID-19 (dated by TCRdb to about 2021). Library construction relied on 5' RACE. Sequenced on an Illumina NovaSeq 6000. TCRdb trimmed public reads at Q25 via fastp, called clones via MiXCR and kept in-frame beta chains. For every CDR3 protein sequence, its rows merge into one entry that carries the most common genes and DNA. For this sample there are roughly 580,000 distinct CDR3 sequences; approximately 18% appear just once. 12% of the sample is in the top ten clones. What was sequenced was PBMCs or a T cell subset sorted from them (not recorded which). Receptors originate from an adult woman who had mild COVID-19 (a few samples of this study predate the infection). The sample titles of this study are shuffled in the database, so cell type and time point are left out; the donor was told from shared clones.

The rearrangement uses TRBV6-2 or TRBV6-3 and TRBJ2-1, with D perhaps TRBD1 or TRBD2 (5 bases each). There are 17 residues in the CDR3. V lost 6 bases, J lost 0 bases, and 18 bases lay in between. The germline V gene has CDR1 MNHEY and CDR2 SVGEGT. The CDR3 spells CASSPTLYGASYNEQFF. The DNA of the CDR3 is TGTGCCAGCAGCCCCACCCTCTACGGGGCCTCCTACAATGAGCAGTTCTTC.

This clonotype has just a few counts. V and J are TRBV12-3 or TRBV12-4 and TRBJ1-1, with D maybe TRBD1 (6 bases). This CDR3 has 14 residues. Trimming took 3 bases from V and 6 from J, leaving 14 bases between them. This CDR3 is CASSFPGGSPEAFF. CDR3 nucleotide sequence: TGTGCCAGCAGTTTTCCCGGGGGCTCCCCTGAAGCTTTCTTT.

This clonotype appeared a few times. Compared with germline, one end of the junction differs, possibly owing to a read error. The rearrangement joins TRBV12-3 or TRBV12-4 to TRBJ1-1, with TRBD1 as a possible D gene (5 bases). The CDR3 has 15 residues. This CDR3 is CASSVPGEANPEAFF. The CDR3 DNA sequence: TGTGCCAGCAGTGTTCCGGGGGAGGCGAACCCTGAAGCTTTCTTT.

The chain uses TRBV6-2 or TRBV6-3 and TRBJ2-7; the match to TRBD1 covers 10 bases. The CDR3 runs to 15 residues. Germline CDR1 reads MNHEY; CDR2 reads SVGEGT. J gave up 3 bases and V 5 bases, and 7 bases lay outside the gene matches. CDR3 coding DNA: TGTGCCAGCAGTCTCCCGAGGACAGGGGGCTACGAGCAGTACTTC. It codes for CASSLPRTGGYEQYF.

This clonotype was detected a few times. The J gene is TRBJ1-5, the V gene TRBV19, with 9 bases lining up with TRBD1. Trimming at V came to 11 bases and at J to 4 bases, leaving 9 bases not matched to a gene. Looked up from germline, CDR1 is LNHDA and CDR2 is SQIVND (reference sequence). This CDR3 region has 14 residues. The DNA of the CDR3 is TGTGCCGGATCCGGGACAGGGAGAAATCAGCCCCAGCATTTT. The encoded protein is CAGSGTGRNQPQHF.

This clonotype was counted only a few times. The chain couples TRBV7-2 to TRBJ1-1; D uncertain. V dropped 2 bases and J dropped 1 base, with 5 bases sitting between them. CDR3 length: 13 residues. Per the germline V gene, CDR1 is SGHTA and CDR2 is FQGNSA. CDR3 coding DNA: TGTGCCAGCAGCTTACACAGGAACACTGAAGCTTTCTTT. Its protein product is CASSLHRNTEAFF. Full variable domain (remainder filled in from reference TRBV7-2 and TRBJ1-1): GAGVSQSPSNKVTEKGKDVELRCDPISGHTALYWYRQSLGQGLEFLIYFQGNSAPDKSGLPSDRFSAERTGGSVSTLTIQRTQQEDSAVYLCASSLHRNTEAFFGQGTRLTVV.

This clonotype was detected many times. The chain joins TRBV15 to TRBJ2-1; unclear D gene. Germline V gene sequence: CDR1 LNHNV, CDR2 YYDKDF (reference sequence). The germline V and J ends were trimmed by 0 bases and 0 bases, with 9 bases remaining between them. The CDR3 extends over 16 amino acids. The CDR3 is CATSREIYHSYNEQFF. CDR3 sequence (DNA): TGTGCCACCAGCAGAGAGATATACCACTCCTACAATGAGCAGTTCTTC.

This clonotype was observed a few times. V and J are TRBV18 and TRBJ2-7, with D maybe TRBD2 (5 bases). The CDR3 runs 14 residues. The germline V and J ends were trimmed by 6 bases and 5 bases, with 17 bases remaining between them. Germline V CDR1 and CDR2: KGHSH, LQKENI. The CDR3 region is CASSPNGGSHEQYF. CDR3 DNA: TGTGCCAGCTCCCCCAACGGAGGTTCCCACGAGCAGTACTTC.

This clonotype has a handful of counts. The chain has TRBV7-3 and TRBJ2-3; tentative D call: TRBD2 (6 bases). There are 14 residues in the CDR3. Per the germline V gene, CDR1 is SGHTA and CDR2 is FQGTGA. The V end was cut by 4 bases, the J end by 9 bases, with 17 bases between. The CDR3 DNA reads TGTGCCAGCAGCTCCGGGACTTCCCCTAGAACGCAGTATTTT. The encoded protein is CASSSGTSPRTQYF.

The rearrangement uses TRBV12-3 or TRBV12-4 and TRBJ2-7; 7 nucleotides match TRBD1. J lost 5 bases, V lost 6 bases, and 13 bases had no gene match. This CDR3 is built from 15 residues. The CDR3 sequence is CASSPTQTGSNEQYF. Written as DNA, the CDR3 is TGTGCCAGCAGCCCAACTCAGACAGGGTCGAACGAGCAGTACTTC.

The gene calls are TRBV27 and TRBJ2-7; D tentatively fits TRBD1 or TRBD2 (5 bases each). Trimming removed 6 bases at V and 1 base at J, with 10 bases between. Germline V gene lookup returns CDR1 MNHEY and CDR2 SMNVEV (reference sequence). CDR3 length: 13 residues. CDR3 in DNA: TGTGCCAGCAGCTGGGACCATTCCTACGAGCAGTACTTC. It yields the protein CASSWDHSYEQYF.

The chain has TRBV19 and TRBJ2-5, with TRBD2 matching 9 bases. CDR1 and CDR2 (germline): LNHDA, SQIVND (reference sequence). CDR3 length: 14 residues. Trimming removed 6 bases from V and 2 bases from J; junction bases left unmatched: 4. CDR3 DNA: TGTGCCAGTAGGAAAGCGGGAGGACAAGAGACCCAGTACTTC. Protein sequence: CASRKAGGQETQYF.

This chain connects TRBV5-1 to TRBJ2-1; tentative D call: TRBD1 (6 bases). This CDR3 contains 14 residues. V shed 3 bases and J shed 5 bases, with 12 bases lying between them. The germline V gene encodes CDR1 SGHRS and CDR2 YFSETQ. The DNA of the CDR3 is TGCGCCAGCAGCTCCGGGACACTGGACAATGAGCAGTTCTTC. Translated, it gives CASSSGTLDNEQFF.

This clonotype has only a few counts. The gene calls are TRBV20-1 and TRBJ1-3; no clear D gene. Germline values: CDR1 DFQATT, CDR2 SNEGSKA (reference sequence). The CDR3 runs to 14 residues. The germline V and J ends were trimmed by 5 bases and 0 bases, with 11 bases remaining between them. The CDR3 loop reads CSAWTLSSGNTIYF. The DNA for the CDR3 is TGCAGTGCTTGGACGCTAAGCTCTGGAAACACCATATATTTT.

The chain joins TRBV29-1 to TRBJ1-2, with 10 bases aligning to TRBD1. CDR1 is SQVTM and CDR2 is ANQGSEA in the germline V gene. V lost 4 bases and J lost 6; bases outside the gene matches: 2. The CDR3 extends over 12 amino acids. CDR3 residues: CSVVGQGNGYTF. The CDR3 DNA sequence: TGCAGCGTTGTGGGACAGGGGAATGGCTACACCTTC.

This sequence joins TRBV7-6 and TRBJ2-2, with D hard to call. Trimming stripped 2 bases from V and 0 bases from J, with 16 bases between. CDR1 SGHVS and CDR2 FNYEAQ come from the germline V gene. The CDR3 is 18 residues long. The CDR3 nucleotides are TGTGCCAGCAGCTTATTTGTGTTAGAACGTGCGAACACCGGGGAGCTGTTTTTT. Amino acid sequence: CASSLFVLERANTGELFF. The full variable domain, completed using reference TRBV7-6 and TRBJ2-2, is GAGVSQSPRYKVTKRGQDVALRCDPISGHVSLYWYRQALGQGPEFLTYFNYEAQQDKSGLPNDRFSAERPEGSISTLTIQRTEQRDSAMYRCASSLFVLERANTGELFFGEGSRLTVL.

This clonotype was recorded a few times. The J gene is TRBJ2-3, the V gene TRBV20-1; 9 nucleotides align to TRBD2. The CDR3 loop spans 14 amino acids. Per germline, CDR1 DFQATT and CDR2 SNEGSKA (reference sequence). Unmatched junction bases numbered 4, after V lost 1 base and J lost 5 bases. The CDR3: CSARASGVGDTQYF. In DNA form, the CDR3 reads TGCAGTGCTAGAGCTAGCGGGGTAGGAGATACGCAGTATTTT.

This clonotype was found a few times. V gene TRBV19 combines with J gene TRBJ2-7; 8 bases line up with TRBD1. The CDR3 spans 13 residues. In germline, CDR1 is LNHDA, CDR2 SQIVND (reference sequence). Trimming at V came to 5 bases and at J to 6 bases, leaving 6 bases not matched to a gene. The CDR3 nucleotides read TGTGCCAGTAGTCAGGACAGGGATGCCGAGCAGTACTTC. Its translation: CASSQDRDAEQYF.

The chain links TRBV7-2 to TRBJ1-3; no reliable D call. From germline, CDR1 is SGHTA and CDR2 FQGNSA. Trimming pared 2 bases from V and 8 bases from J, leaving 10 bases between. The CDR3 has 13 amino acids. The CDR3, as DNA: TGTGCCAGCAGCTTATCAGTCGGGGACACCATATATTTT. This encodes CASSLSVGDTIYF. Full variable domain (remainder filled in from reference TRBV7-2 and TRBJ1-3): GAGVSQSPSNKVTEKGKDVELRCDPISGHTALYWYRQSLGQGLEFLIYFQGNSAPDKSGLPSDRFSAERTGGSVSTLTIQRTQQEDSAVYLCASSLSVGDTIYFGEGSWLTVV.

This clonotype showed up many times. The CDR3 sequence is CASSSGTGGADTQYF. CDR3 nucleotides: TGCGCCAGCTCCTCCGGGACAGGGGGTGCAGATACGCAGTATTTT. The chain combines TRBV5-1 with TRBJ2-3; 11 bases agree with TRBD1. V trimming: 7 bases; J trimming: 4 bases; junction bases outside the gene matches: 8. This CDR3 region has 15 residues. From germline, CDR1 is SGHRS and CDR2 YFSETQ.

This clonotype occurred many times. The CDR3 sequence is CASSPRPGYNEQFF. The CDR3 DNA follows: TGCGCCAGCAGCCCCCGCCCAGGGTACAATGAGCAGTTCTTC. The chain recombines TRBV4-1 with TRBJ2-1; a weak D match, TRBD1 (5 bases). Between the trimmed V and J ends, which lost 4 bases and 4 bases, there was a span of 11 bases. Germline V lookup: CDR1 MGHRA, CDR2 YSYEKL. CDR3 length equals 14 residues.

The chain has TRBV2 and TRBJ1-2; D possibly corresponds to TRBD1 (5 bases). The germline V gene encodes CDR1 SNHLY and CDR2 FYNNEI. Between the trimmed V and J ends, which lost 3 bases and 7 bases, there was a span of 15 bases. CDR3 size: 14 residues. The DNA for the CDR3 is TGTGCCAGCAGTGAGGGGACTGGGGCGCGTGGCTACACCTTC. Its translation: CASSEGTGARGYTF.

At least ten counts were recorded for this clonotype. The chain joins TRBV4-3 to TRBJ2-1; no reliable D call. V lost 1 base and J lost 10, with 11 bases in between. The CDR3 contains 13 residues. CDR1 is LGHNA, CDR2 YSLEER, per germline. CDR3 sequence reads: CASSQGLWWEQFF. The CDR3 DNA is TGCGCCAGCAGCCAAGGACTTTGGTGGGAGCAGTTCTTC.

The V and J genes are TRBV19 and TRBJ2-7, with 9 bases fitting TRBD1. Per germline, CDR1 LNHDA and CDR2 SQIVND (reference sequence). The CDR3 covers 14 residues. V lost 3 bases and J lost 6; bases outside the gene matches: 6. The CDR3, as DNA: TGTGCCAGTAGTATGAGACAGGGGGTCAGCGAGCAGTACTTC. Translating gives CASSMRQGVSEQYF.

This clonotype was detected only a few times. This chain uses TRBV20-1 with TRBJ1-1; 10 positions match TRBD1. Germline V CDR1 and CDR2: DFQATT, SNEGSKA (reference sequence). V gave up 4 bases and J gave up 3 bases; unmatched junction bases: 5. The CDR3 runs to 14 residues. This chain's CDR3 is CSATTGQGYTEAFF. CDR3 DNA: TGCAGTGCTACAACGGGACAGGGGTACACTGAAGCTTTCTTT.

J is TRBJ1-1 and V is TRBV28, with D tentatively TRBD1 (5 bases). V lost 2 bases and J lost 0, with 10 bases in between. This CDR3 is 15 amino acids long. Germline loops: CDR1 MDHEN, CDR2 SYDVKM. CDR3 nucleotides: TGTGCCAGCAGTTTAAGGGGAATAATGAACACTGAAGCTTTCTTT. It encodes CASSLRGIMNTEAFF. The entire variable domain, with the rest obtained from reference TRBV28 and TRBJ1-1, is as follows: DVKVTQSSRYLVKRTGEKVFLECVQDMDHENMFWYRQDPGLGLRLIYFSYDVKMKEKGDIPEGYSVSREKKERFSLILESASTNQTSMYLCASSLRGIMNTEAFFGQGTRLTVV.

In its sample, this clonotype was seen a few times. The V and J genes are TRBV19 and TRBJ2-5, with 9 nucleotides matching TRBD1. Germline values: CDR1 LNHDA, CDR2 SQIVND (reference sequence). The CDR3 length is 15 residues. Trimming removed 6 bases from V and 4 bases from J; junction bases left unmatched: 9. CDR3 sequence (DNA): TGTGCCAGTAGGACCACAGGGGGCGGCGGAGAGACCCAGTACTTC. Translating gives CASRTTGGGGETQYF.

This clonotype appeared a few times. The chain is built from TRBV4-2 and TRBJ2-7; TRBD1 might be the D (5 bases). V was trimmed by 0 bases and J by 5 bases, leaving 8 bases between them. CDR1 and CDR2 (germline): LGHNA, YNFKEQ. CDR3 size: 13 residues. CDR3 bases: TGTGCCAGCAGCCAAGAATGGGGCGACGAGCAGTACTTC. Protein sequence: CASSQEWGDEQYF.

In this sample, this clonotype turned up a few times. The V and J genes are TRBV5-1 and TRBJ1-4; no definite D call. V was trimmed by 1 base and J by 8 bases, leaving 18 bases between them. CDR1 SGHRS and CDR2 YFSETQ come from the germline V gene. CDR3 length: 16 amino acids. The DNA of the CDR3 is TGCGCCAGCAGCTTGTCCGGGAGCCAGTTAAACGAAAAACTGTTTTTT. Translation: CASSLSGSQLNEKLFF.